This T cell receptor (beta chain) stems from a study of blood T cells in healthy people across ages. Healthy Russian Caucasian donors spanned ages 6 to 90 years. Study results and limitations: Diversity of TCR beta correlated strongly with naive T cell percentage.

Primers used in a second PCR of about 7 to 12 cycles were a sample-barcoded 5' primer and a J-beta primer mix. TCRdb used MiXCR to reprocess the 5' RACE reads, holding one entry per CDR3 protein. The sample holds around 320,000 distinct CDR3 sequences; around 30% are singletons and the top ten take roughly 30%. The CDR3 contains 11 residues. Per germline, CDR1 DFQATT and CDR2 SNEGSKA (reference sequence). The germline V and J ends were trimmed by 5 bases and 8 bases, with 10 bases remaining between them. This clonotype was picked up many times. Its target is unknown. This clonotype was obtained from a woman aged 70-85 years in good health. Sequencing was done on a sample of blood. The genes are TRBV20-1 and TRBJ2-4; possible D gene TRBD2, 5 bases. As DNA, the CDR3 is TGCAGTGCTGGCCCGAGGGACATTCAGTACTTC. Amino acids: CSAGPRDIQYF.